This entry lists 2 T cell receptor beta chains sequenced from one sample in a study of blood T cell repertoires in COVID-19 (dated by TCRdb to 2020 to 2022). Libraries were built with the immunoSEQ multiplex PCR assay. The immuneACCESS repertoire file appears here via TCRdb, limited to in-frame rearrangements. These files lack a portion of the clones; in checked studies, under half of the deficit traces to unresolved V genes, and the cause of the others is not known. The sample contains 300,000 to 400,000 clones, about nine tenths of them found a single time. The ten largest clones take up approximately 4.7% of the sample. Specimen: PBMCs or T cells enriched from blood (not recorded which). Receptor source: a man between 60 and 75 years old who had recovered from COVID-19.

This chain joins TRBV20-1 and TRBJ1-5, with 8 positions matching TRBD1. This CDR3 has 14 residues. Germline CDR1 and CDR2: DFQATT and SNEGSKA (reference sequence). V dropped 6 bases and J dropped 7; count of bases not matched to a gene: 11. CDR3 protein: CSASSRGRRQPQHF. CDR3 coding DNA: TGCAGTGCCAGTTCCAGGGGGCGCAGGCAGCCCCAGCATTTT.

The sample holds one count of this clone. V gene TRBV3-1 (or the pseudogene TRBV3-2) combines with J gene TRBJ1-2; a weak D match, TRBD1 (6 bases). V was pared by 5 bases and J by 4 bases, with 14 bases between. CDR1 and CDR2 from the germline V gene are LGHDT and YNNKEL (reference sequence). The CDR3 contains 14 residues. The CDR3 sequence: CASSSRDIVYGYTF. The CDR3 nucleotides are TGTGCCAGCAGCAGCCGGGACATTGTCTATGGCTACACCTTC.